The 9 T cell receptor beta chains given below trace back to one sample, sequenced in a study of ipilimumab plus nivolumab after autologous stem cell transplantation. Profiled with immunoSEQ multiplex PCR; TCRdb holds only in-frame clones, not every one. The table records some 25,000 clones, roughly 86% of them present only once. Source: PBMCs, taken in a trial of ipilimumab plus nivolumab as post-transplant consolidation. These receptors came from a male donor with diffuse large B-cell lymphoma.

Here the CDR3 reads CASSILAGVRTGELFF. The CDR3, as DNA: TGTGCCAGTAGCATACTAGCGGGGGTCCGTACCGGGGAGCTGTTTTTT. The chain is built from TRBV19 and TRBJ2-2, with TRBD2 identical over 11 bases. J gave up 5 bases and V 6 bases, and 8 bases lay outside the gene matches. CDR1 is LNHDA and CDR2 is SQIVND in the germline V gene (reference sequence). This CDR3 spans 16 amino acids.

The DNA for the CDR3 is TGTGCCAGCAGCTCCTACAAGGGGGATACGCAGTATTTT. Amino acids: CASSSYKGDTQYF. This rearrangement joins TRBV7-8 to TRBJ2-3; D is possibly TRBD1 (5 bases). V was shortened by 4 bases and J by 6 bases, with 11 bases between the two germline ends. CDR3 length: 13 residues. Germline assignment: CDR1 SGHVS and CDR2 FQNEAQ.

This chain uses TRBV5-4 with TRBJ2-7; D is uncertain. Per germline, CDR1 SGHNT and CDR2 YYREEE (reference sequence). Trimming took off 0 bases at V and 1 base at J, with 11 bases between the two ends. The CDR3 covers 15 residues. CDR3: CASSLGPVGSYEQYF. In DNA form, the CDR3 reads TGTGCCAGCAGCTTGGGGCCGGTCGGGTCCTACGAGCAGTACTTC.

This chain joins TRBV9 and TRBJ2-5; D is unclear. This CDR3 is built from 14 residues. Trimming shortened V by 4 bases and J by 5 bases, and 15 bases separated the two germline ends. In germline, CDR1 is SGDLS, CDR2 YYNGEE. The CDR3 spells CASSSRAGGETQYF. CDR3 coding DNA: TGTGCCAGCAGCTCCCGTGCAGGTGGGGAGACCCAGTACTTC.

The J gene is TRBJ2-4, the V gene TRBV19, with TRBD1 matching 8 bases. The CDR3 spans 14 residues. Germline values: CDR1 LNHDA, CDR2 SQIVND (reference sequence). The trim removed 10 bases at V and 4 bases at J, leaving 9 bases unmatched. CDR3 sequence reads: CATLDRARKNIQYF. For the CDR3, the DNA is TGTGCCACCTTGGACAGGGCCCGAAAAAACATTCAGTACTTC.

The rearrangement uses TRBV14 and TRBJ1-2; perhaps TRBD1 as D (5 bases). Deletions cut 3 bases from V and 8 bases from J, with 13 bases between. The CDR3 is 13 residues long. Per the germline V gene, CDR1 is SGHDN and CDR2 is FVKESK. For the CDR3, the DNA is TGTGCCAGCAGCCAGACCCGAGGGGAGGGCTACACCTTC. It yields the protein CASSQTRGEGYTF.

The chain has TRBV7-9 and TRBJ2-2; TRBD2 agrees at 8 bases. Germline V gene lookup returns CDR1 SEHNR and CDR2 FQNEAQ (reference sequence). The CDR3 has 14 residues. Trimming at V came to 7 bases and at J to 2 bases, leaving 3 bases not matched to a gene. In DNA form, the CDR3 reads TGTGCCAGCAACGGGGGGGTCAACACCGGGGAGCTGTTTTTT. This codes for CASNGGVNTGELFF.

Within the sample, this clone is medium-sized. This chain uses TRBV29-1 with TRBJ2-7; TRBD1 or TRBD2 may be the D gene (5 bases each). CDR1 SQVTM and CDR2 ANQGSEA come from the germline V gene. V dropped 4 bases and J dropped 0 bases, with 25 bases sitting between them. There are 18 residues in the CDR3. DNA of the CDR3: TGCAGCGTTGCGGGTACGTGGGGGAAAGAGGGGAGCTCCTACGAGCAGTACTTC. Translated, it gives CSVAGTWGKEGSSYEQYF.

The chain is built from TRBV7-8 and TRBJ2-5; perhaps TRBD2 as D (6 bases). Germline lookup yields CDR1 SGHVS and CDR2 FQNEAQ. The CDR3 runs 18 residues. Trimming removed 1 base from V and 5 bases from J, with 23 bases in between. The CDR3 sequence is CASSLGLGVGELYETQYF. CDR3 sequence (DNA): TGTGCCAGCAGCTTAGGACTAGGGGTGGGGGAATTATATGAGACCCAGTACTTC.